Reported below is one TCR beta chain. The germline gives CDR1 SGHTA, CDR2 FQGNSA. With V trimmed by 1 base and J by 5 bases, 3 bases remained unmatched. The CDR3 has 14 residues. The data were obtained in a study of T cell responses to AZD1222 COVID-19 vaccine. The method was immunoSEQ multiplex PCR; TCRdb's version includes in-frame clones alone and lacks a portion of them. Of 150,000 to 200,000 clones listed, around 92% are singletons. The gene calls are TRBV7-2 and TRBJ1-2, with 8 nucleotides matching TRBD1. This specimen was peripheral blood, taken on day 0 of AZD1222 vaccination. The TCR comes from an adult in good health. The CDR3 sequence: CASSLGGQGYGYTF. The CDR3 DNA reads TGTGCCAGCAGCTTAGGCGGACAGGGTTATGGCTACACCTTC.